This T cell receptor (beta chain) was sequenced during a study of siplizumab effects on memory and regulatory T cells. Concerning this clone itself: Its target is not known.

Per sample, some 10^5 TCR templates underwent assay. Clones were sequenced by immunoSEQ multiplex PCR, and TCRdb holds only the in-frame ones, with some missing. The table records over 50,000 clones, 70% to 90% of them present only once. The study's findings and limits: Roughly 75-95% of proliferating CD4+ or CD8+ clones lacked a naive or memory phenotype that could be assigned. Naive T cells appeared more varied than memory cells and looked like key alloresponse contributors.

This CDR3 region has 15 residues. The V gene's germline CDR1 is SGHTA and CDR2 FQGTGA. V lost 4 bases, J lost 4 bases, and 4 bases stayed unmatched. Source material: memory CD4+ T cells sorted from blood. The sequence was obtained from a human donor in good health. The V and J genes are TRBV7-3 and TRBJ2-1; TRBD2 matches at 10 bases. The chain's CDR3 is CASSSTSGLYNEQFF. Here the CDR3 DNA reads TGTGCCAGCAGCTCGACTAGCGGGTTATACAATGAGCAGTTCTTC.